One and the same sample provided the 15 T cell receptor beta chains below, sequenced in a study of blood T cell repertoires in COVID-19. Repertoires were generated with immunoSEQ multiplex PCR, while TCRdb's copy carries only in-frame clones and drops some. The top ten clones hold 4.6% of a sample with about 79,000 clones, roughly 90% of them seen once. The material sequenced was peripheral blood. Every receptor here comes from a man aged 45 to 65 with active COVID-19.

This chain connects TRBV27 to TRBJ2-7, with 11 positions matching TRBD2. CDR3 length: 17 amino acids. Trimming took 4 bases from V and 2 from J; bases not matched to a gene: 10. CDR1 is MNHEY, CDR2 SMNVEV, per germline (reference sequence). The CDR3 DNA reads as TGTGCCAGCAGTTCCTTCACTAGCGGGAGTGGGGCCTACGAGCAGTACTTC. Translation gives CASSSFTSGSGAYEQYF.

The chain employs TRBV5-4 and TRBJ1-1; 7 bases are shared with TRBD1. There are 16 residues in the CDR3. Per germline, CDR1 SGHNT and CDR2 YYREEE (reference sequence). V lost 6 bases and J lost 5; bases outside the gene matches: 16. The DNA for the CDR3 is TGTGCCAGCACCATGGGGCCACAGGGGAAGGGTACTGAAGCTTTCTTT. Amino acid sequence: CASTMGPQGKGTEAFF.

This chain's CDR3 is CASSPAQGGAVGELFF. As DNA, the CDR3 is TGCGCCAGCAGCCCGGCCCAAGGGGGCGCGGTCGGGGAGCTGTTTTTT. This chain uses TRBV5-1 with TRBJ2-2; 7 bases line up with TRBD1. The ends lost 4 bases at V and 7 bases at J; junction bases unmatched: 13. Germline V gives CDR1 SGHRS, CDR2 YFSETQ. CDR3 length: 16 amino acids.

The V gene is TRBV6-5, the J gene TRBJ2-7; TRBD1 is a possible D gene (5 bases). Trimming removed 6 bases from V and 2 bases from J, with 8 bases in between. Germline assignment: CDR1 MNHEY and CDR2 SVGAGI. The CDR3 runs 12 residues. The DNA of the CDR3 is TGTGCCAGCAGCAAGGGGACCTACGAGCAGTACTTC. Its translation is CASSKGTYEQYF.

The V gene is TRBV7-3, the J gene TRBJ2-7; 11 bases align to TRBD1. The CDR3 runs to 15 residues. With V trimmed by 0 bases and J by 5 bases, 3 bases remained unmatched. Germline V gene lookup returns CDR1 SGHTA and CDR2 FQGTGA. The CDR3 reads CASSLTGQGANEQYF. The CDR3 coding sequence is TGTGCCAGCAGCTTAACAGGACAGGGGGCCAACGAGCAGTACTTC.

The chain links TRBV10-3 to TRBJ2-1; 15 bases are shared with TRBD2. The CDR3 contains 15 residues. V was clipped by 7 bases and J by 10 bases; unmatched bases: 8. CDR1 is ENHRY, CDR2 SYGVKD, per germline. CDR3 nucleotides: TGTGCCATCAAGGAGGGACTAGCGGGAGGAGGGGAGCAGTTCTTC. It specifies CAIKEGLAGGGEQFF.

The chain has TRBV6-1 and TRBJ1-2, with D possibly being TRBD1 (6 bases). Trimming cost V 3 bases and J 7 bases, with 18 bases left between them. The germline V gene encodes CDR1 MNHNS and CDR2 SASEGT. This CDR3 comprises 15 residues. CDR3 amino acids: CASSEVLGGVGGYTF. The CDR3 DNA sequence: TGTGCCAGCAGTGAGGTTCTAGGGGGTGTGGGTGGCTACACCTTC.

V and J are TRBV7-9 and TRBJ1-5, with 7 nucleotides matching TRBD1. J was trimmed by 7 bases and V by 0 bases; bases with no gene match: 3. The germline V gene encodes CDR1 SEHNR and CDR2 FQNEAQ (reference sequence). CDR3 length equals 14 residues. CDR3 in DNA: TGTGCCAGCAGCTTAGCCCGGACAGGCCAGCCCCAGCATTTT. It encodes CASSLARTGQPQHF.

The rearrangement uses TRBV5-6 and TRBJ2-7; D is unresolved. V was clipped by 0 bases and J by 0 bases, with 13 bases between them. CDR1 and CDR2 (germline): SGHDT, YYEEEE. This CDR3 contains 16 residues. The CDR3 nucleotides are TGTGCCAGCAGCTTGGATGTCGGTGATAGCTCCTACGAGCAGTACTTC. It specifies CASSLDVGDSSYEQYF.

The chain couples TRBV7-3 to TRBJ2-3; 12 bases align to TRBD2. Germline-derived CDR1 and CDR2 are SGHTA and FQGTGA. This CDR3 contains 15 residues. The junction had 4 bases not matched to a gene; V was cut back by 6 bases and J by 3 bases. The CDR3: CASSPLAGGTDTQYF. The CDR3 DNA reads as TGTGCCAGCAGTCCCCTAGCGGGGGGGACAGATACGCAGTATTTT. The whole variable domain, remainder taken from reference TRBV7-3 and TRBJ2-3, is GAGVSQTPSNKVTEKGKYVELRCDPISGHTALYWYRQSLGQGPEFLIYFQGTGAADDSGLPNDRFFAVRPEGSVSTLKIQRTERGDSAVYLCASSPLAGGTDTQYFGPGTRLTVL.

The chain joins TRBV4-1 to TRBJ2-7, with TRBD1 identical over 9 bases. CDR1 and CDR2 (germline): MGHRA, YSYEKL. V gave up 1 base and J gave up 5 bases; unmatched junction bases: 6. CDR3 size: 15 residues. CDR3 nucleotides: TGCGCCAGCAGCCAAGTGGGACAGGGTAACCACGAGCAGTACTTC. Translating it yields CASSQVGQGNHEQYF.

The genes are TRBV28 and TRBJ1-1; D not resolved. The germline V gene has CDR1 MDHEN and CDR2 SYDVKM. The germline V and J ends were trimmed by 5 bases and 2 bases, with 15 bases remaining between them. The CDR3 loop spans 15 amino acids. CDR3 sequence: CASSQQTKLNTEAFF. The DNA of the CDR3 is TGTGCCAGCAGTCAACAGACTAAGCTTAACACTGAAGCTTTCTTT.

As concerns this clone: One junction end does not reproduce the germline sequence, and a read error may be involved. The rearrangement uses TRBV10-3 and TRBJ1-6; 9 nucleotides line up with TRBD1. Germline CDR1 and CDR2: ENHRY and SYGVKD. CDR3 length: 14 amino acids. The CDR3 DNA reads TGTGCCACCAGTGACAGGGGGATTAATTCACCCCTCCACTTT. Its protein product is CATSDRGINSPLHF.

This chain links TRBV5-5 with TRBJ2-6; maybe TRBD1 (6 bases). The germline V gene has CDR1 SGHKS and CDR2 YYEKEE (reference sequence). Trimming removed 3 bases from V and 3 bases from J, with 13 bases in between. This CDR3 region has 16 residues. This CDR3 is CASSWAAGDGANVLTF. The CDR3 DNA sequence: TGTGCCAGCAGCTGGGCCGCAGGGGATGGGGCCAACGTCCTGACTTTC.

The V call is TRBV3-1 (or the pseudogene TRBV3-2), the J call TRBJ1-1, with 7 bases lining up with TRBD1. J was trimmed by 5 bases and V by 4 bases; bases with no gene match: 7. This CDR3 spans 14 amino acids. The V gene's germline CDR1 is LGHDT and CDR2 YNNKEL (reference sequence). DNA of the CDR3: TGTGCCAGCAGCCGCGGAGGGGGCAGGACTGAAGCTTTCTTT. It translates to CASSRGGGRTEAFF.